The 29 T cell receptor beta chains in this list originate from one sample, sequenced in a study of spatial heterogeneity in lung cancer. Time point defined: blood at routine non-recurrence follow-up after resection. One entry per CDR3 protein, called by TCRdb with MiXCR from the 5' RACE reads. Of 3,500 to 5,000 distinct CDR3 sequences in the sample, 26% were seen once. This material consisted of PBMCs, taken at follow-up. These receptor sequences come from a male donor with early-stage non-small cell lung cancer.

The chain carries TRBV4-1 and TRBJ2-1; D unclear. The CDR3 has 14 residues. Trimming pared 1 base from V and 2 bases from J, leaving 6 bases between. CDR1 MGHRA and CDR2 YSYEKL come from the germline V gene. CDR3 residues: CASSQVVAYNEQFF. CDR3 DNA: TGCGCCAGCAGCCAAGTGGTTGCCTACAATGAGCAGTTCTTC.

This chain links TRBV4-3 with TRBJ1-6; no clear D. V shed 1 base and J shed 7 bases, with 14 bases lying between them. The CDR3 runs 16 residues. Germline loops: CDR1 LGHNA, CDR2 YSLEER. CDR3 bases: TGCGCCAGCAGCCAAGGGATGGTTGGAGAAAATTCACCCCTCCACTTT. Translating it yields CASSQGMVGENSPLHF.

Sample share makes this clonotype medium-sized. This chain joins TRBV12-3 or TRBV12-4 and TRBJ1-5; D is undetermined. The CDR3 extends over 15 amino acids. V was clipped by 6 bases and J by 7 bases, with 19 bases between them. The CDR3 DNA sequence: TGTGCCAGCAGGAGCGGTATCGGTAGCGGACAGCCCCAGCATTTT. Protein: CASRSGIGSGQPQHF.

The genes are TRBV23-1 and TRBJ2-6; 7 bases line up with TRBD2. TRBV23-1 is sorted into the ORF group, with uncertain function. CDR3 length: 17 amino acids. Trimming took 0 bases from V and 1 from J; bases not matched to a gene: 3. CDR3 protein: CASSQSCSGSGANVLTF. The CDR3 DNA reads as TGCGCCAGCAGTCAATCATGTAGCGGGTCTGGGGCCAACGTCCTGACTTTC.

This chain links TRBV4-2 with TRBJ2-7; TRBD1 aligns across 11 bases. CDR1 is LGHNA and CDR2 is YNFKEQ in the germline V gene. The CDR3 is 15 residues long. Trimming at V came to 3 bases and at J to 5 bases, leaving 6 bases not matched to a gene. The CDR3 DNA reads TGTGCCAGCAGCCAGAGGACAGGGGGCTTGGACGAGCAGTACTTC. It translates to CASSQRTGGLDEQYF.

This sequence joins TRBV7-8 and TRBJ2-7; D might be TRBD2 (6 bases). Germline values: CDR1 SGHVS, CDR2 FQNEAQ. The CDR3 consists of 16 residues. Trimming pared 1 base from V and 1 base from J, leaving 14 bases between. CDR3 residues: CASSLEWVSGSYEQYF. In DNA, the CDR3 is TGTGCCAGCAGCTTAGAATGGGTTAGCGGATCCTACGAGCAGTACTTC.

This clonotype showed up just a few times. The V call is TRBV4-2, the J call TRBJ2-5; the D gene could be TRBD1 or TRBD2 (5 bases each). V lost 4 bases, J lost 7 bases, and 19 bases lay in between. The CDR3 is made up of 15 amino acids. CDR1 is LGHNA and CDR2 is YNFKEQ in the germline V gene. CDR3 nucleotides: TGTGCCAGCAGCCCGACCGGGACCCCGGCGGTGACCCAGTACTTC. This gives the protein CASSPTGTPAVTQYF.

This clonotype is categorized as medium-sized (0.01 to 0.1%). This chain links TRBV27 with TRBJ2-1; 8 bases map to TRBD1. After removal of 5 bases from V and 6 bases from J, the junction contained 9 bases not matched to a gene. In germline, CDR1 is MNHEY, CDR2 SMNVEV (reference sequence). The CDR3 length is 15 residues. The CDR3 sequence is CASSPRDRLTNEQFF. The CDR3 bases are TGTGCCAGCAGTCCCCGGGACAGGTTAACCAATGAGCAGTTCTTC.

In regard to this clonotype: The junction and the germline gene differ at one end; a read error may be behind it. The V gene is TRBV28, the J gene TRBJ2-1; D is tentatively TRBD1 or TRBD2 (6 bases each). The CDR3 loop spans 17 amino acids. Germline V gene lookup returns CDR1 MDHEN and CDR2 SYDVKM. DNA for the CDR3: TGTGCTAGCAGTTCACCGAGGGGGGCTTCCTCCTACAATGAGCAGTTCTTC. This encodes CASSSPRGASSYNEQFF.

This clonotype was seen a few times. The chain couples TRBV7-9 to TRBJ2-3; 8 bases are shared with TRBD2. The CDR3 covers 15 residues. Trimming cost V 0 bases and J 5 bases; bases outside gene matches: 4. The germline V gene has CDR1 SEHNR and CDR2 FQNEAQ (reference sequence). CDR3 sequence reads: CASSLASSGRDTQYF. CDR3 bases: TGTGCCAGCAGCTTAGCGTCCAGCGGGAGAGATACGCAGTATTTT.

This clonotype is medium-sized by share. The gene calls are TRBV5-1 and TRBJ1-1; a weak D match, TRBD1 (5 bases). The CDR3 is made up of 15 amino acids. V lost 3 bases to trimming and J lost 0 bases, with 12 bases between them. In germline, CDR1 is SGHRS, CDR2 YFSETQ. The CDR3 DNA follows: TGCGCCAGCAGCTGGGGCGACAGATTGAACACTGAAGCTTTCTTT. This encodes CASSWGDRLNTEAFF.

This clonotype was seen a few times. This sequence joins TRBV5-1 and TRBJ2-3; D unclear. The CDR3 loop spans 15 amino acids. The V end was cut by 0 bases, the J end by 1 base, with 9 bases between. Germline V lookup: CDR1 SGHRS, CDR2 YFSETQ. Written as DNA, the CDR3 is TGCGCCAGCAGCTTGGGACGGATCCGCACAGATACGCAGTATTTT. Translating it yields CASSLGRIRTDTQYF.

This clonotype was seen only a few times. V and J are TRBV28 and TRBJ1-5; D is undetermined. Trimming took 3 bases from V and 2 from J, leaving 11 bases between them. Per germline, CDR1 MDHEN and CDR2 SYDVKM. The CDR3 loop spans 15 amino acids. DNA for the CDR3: TGTGCCAGCAGTTTGTGGGTTGGCGGCAATCAGCCCCAGCATTTT. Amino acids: CASSLWVGGNQPQHF.

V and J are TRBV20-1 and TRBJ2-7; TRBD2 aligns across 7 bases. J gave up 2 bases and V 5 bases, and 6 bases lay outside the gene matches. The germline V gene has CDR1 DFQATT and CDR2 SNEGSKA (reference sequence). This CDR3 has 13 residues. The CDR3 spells CSAEASGTYEQYF. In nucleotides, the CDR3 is TGCAGTGCTGAGGCTAGCGGAACCTACGAGCAGTACTTC.

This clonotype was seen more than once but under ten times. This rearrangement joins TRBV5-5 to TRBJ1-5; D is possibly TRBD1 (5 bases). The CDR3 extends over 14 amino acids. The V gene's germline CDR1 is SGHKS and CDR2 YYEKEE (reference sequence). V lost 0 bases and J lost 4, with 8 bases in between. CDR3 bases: TGTGCCAGCAGCTTGGGACAGCGTAATCAGCCCCAGCATTTT. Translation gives CASSLGQRNQPQHF. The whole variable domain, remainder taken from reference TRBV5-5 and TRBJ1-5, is DAGVTQSPTHLIKTRGQQVTLRCSPISGHKSVSWYQQVLGQGPQFIFQYYEKEERGRGNFPDRFSARQFPNYSSELNVNALLLGDSALYLCASSLGQRNQPQHFGDGTRLSIL.

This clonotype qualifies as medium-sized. CDR3 sequence: CASSDSVLTDTQYF. The CDR3 coding sequence is TGTGCCAGCAGTGACAGCGTGCTCACAGATACGCAGTATTTT. The chain uses TRBV6-1 and TRBJ2-3; D gene unclear. CDR1 MNHNS and CDR2 SASEGT come from the germline V gene. V dropped 3 bases and J dropped 2 bases, with 9 bases sitting between them. CDR3 length: 14 residues.

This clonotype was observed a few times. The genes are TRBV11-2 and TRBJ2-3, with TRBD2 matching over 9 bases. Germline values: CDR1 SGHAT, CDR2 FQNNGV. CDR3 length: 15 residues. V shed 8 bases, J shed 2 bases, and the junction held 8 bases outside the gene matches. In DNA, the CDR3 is TGTGCCAGCCAATTAGCGGGAGAATTCACAGATACGCAGTATTTT. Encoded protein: CASQLAGEFTDTQYF.

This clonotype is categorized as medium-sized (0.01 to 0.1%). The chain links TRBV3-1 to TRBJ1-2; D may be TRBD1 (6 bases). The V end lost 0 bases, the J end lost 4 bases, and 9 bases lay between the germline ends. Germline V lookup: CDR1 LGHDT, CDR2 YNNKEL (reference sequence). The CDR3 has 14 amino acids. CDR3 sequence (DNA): TGTGCCAGCAGCCAAGAGGGGGCACCCTATGGCTACACCTTC. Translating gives CASSQEGAPYGYTF.

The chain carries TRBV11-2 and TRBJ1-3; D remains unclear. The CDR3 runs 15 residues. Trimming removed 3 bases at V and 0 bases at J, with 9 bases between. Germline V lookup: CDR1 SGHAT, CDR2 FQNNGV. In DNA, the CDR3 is TGTGCCAGCAGCTTTCCCAGCCCCTCTGGAAACACCATATATTTT. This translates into CASSFPSPSGNTIYF.

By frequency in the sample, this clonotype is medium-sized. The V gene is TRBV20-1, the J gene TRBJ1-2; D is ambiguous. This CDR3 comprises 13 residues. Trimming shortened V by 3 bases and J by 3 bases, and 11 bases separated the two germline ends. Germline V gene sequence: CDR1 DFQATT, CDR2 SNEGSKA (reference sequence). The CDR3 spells CSASTRVDYGYTF. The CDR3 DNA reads TGCAGTGCTAGCACAAGGGTGGACTATGGCTACACCTTC.

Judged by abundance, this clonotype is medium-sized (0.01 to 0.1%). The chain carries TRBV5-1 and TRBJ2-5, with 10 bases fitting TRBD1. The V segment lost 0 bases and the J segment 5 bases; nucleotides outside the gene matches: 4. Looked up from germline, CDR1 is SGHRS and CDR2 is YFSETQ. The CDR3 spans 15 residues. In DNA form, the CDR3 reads TGCGCCAGCAGCTTGGTCCAGGGACAGGGGGAGACCCAGTACTTC. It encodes CASSLVQGQGETQYF.

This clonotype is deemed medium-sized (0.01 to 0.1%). The CDR3 region has the DNA TGCAGTGCTCCCAGGGATTTTAACGAGCAGTACTTC. This gives the protein CSAPRDFNEQYF. The V call is TRBV20-1, the J call TRBJ2-7; D perhaps matches TRBD1 (5 bases). V dropped 5 bases and J dropped 5 bases, with 13 bases sitting between them. The V gene's germline CDR1 is DFQATT and CDR2 SNEGSKA (reference sequence). The CDR3 extends over 12 amino acids.

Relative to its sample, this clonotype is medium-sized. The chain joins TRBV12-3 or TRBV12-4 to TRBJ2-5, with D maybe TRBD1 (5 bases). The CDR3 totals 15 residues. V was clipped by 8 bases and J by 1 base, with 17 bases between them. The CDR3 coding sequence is TGTGCCAGCGGGGCTCTAATAACTACCCAAGAGACCCAGTACTTC. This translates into CASGALITTQETQYF.

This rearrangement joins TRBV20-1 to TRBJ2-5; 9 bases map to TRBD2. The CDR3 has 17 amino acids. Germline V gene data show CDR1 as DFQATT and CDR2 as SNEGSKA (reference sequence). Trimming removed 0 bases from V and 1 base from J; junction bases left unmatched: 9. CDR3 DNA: TGCAGTGCTAGAGATAGAAGGCTAGCGGGGACCCAAGAGACCCAGTACTTC. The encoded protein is CSARDRRLAGTQETQYF.

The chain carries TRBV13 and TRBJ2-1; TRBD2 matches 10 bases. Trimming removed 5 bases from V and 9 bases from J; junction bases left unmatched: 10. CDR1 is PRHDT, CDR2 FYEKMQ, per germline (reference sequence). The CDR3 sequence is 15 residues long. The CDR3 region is CASSHSSSGRAEQFF. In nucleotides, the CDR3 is TGTGCCAGCAGCCACAGTTCTAGCGGGAGAGCTGAGCAGTTCTTC.

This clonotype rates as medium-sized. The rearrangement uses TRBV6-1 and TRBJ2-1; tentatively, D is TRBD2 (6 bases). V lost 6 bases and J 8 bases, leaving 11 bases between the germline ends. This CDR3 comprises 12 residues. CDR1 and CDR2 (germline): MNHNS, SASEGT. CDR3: CASRRRDYEQFF. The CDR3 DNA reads TGTGCCAGCAGGAGGAGGGACTATGAGCAGTTCTTC.

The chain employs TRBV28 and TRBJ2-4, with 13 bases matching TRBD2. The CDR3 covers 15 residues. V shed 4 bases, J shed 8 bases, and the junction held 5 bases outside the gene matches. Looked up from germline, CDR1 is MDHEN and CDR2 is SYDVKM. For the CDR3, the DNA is TGTGCCAGCAGTTGGACTAGCGGGAGTAAGGACATTCAGTACTTC. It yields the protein CASSWTSGSKDIQYF. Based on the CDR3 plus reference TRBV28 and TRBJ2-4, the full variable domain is DVKVTQSSRYLVKRTGEKVFLECVQDMDHENMFWYRQDPGLGLRLIYFSYDVKMKEKGDIPEGYSVSREKKERFSLILESASTNQTSMYLCASSWTSGSKDIQYFGAGTRLSVL.

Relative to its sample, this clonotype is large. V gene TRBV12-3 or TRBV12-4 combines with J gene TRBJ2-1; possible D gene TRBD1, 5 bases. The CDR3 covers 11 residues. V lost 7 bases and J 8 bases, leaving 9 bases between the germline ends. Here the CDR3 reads CASTLGDEQFF. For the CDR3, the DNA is TGTGCCAGCACCTTAGGGGATGAGCAGTTCTTC.

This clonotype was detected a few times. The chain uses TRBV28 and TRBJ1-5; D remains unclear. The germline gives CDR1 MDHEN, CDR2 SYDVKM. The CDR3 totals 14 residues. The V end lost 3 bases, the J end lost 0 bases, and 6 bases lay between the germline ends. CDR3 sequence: CASSLLNSNQPQHF. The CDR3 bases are TGTGCCAGCAGTTTGCTGAATAGCAATCAGCCCCAGCATTTT.